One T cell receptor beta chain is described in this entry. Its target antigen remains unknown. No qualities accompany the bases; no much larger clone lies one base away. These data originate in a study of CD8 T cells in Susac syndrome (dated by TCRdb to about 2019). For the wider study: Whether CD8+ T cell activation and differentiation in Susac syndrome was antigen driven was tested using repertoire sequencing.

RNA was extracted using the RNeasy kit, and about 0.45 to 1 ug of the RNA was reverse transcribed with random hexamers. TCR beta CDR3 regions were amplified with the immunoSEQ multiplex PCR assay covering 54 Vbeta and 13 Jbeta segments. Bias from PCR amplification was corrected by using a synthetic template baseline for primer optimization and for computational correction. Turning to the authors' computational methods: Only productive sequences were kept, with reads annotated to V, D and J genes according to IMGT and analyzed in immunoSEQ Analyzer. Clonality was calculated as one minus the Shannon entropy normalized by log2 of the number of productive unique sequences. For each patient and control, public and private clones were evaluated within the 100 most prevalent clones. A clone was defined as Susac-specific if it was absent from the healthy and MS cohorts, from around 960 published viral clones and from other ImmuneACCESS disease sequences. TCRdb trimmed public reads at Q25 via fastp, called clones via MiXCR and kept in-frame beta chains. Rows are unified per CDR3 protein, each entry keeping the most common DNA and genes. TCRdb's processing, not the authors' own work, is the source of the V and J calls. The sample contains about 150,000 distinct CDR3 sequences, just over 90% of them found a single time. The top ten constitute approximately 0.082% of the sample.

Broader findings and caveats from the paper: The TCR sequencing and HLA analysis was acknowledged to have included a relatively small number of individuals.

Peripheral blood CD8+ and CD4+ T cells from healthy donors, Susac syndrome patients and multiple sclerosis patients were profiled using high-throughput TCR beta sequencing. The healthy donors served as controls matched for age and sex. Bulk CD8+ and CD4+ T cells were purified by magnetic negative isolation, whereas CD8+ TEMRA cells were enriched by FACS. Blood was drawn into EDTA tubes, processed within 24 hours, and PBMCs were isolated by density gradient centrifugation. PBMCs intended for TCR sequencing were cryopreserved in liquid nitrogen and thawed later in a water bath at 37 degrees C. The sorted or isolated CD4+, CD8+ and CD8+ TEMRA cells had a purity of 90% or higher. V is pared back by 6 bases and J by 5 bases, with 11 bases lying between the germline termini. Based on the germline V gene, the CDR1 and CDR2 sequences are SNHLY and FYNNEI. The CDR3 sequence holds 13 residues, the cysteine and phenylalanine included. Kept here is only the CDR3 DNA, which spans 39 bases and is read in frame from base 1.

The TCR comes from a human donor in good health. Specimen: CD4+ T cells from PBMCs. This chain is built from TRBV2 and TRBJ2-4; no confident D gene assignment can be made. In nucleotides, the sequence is TGTGCCAGCAGGAAAGGATCAGAAAACATTCAGTACTTC. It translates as CASRKGSENIQYF. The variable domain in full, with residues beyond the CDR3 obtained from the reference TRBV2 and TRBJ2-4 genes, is EPEVTQTPSHQVTQMGQEVILRCVPISNHLYFYWYRQILGQKVEFLVSFYNNEISEKSEIFDDQFSVERPDGSNFTLKIRSTKLEDSAMYFCASRKGSENIQYFGAGTRLSVL.